This TCR beta chain was identified during a study of control samples from healthy donors and cancer patients (dated by TCRdb to between 2020 and 2021). The germline V gene (reference sequence) yields MNHEY for CDR1 and SMNVEV for CDR2. Its CDR3 holds 14 amino acids, cysteine through phenylalanine. Here the CDR3 DNA is all that survives: 42 bases in frame from base 1. The junction carries 13 bases between V and J, which are trimmed by 3 bases and 4 bases respectively. Libraries were prepared through the immunoSEQ multiplex PCR assay. This is the immuneACCESS table as TCRdb keeps it, with only in-frame sequences that have V and J called. A part of the clones is gone; compared with another copy, unresolved V genes explain less than half, and the rest is unexplained. This sample is represented by 90,000 to 110,000 clones; approximately 83% of them were singletons. The top ten constitute roughly an eighth of the sample.

Of note for this clone: It lacks a known antigen. No qualities accompany the bases; no much larger clone lies one base away.

This sequence uses TRBV27 and TRBJ2-7; the D gene is tentatively TRBD1 or TRBD2, each matching 5 bases. Input material: blood. The clonotype originates from a woman aged 45-60 years in good health. This receptor carries the CDR3 CASSFGTASYEQYF. The nucleotide sequence reads as follows: TGTGCCAGCAGTTTCGGGACGGCCAGTTACGAGCAGTACTTC.